This T cell receptor (beta chain) was retrieved from a study of cytomegalovirus exposure and HLA in healthy donors. This clone was picked up a small number of times. Its antigen is unknown. Between the trimmed V and J ends, which lost 2 bases and 6 bases, there was a span of 14 bases. The germline V gene has CDR1 SGHTA and CDR2 FQGNSA. This CDR3 is 15 amino acids long. The PCR was carried out with 60 Vbeta primers and 13 Jbeta primers. Assay: immunoSEQ multiplex PCR; the TCRdb copy retains only in-frame clones and omits some. The sample has tens of thousands of clones, around 50% seen once. Study-wide results and caveats: Previous analysis showed most TCR beta V segments were productive about 90% or about 30% of the time. A later analysis found TCR association rates differed by HLA locus, highest for DRB1 and lowest for HLA-C. A later analysis linked 15,000 to 20,000 TCR beta sequences to HLA alleles at 0.05 false discovery rate.

This chain connects TRBV7-2 to TRBJ1-5; perhaps TRBD1 as D (6 bases). This sequence was found in a human donor in good health. Specimen: PBMCs. The CDR3 loop is CASSLIQGYSQPQHF. For the CDR3, the DNA is TGTGCCAGCAGCTTAATTCAGGGGTATAGTCAGCCCCAGCATTTT.